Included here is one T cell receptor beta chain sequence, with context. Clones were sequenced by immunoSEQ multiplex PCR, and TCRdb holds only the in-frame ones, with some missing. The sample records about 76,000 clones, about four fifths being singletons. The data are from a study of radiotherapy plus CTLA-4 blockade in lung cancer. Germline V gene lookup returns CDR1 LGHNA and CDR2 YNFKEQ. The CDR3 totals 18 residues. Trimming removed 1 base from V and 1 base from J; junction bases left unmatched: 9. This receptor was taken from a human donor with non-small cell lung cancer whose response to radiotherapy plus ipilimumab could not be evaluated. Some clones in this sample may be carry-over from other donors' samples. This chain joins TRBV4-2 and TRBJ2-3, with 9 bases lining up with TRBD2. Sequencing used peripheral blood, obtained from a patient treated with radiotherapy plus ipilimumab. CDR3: CASSQVYQRGVGTDTQYF. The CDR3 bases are TGTGCCAGCAGCCAAGTATACCAGCGGGGGGTCGGCACAGATACGCAGTATTTT.